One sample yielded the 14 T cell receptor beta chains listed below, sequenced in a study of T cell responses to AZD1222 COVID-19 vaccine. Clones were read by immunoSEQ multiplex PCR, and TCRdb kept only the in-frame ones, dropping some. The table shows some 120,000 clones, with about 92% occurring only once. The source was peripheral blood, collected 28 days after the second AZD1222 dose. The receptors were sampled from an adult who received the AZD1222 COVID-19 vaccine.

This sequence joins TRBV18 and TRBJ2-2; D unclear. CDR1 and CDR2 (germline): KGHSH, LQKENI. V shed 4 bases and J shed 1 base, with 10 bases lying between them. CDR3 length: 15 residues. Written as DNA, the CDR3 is TGTGCCAGCTCACGAGAAAGGATGAACACCGGGGAGCTGTTTTTT. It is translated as CASSRERMNTGELFF.

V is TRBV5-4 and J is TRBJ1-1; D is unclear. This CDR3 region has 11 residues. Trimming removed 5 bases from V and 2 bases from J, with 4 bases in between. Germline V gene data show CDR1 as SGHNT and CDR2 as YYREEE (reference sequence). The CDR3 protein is CASRLNTEAFF. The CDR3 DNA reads TGTGCCAGCAGACTAAACACTGAAGCTTTCTTT.

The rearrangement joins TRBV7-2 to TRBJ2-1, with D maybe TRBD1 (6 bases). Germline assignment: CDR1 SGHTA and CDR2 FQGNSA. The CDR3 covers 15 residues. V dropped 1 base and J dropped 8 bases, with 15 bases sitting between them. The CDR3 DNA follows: TGTGCCAGCAGCTTAGTACAGGGCTTGGTGGATGAGCAGTTCTTC. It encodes CASSLVQGLVDEQFF.

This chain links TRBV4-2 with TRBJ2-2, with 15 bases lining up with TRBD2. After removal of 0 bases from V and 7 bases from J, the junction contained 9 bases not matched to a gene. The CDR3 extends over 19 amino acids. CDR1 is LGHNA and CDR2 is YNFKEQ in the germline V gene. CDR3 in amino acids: CASSQDTPGLAGGGGELFF. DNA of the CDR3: TGTGCCAGCAGCCAAGATACCCCGGGACTAGCGGGGGGAGGCGGGGAGCTGTTTTTT.

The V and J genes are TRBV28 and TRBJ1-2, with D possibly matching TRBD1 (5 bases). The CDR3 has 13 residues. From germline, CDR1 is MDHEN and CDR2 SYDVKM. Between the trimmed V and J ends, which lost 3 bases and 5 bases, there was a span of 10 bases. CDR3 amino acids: CASSFLGVYGYTF. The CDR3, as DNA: TGTGCCAGCAGTTTTTTAGGGGTTTATGGCTACACCTTC.

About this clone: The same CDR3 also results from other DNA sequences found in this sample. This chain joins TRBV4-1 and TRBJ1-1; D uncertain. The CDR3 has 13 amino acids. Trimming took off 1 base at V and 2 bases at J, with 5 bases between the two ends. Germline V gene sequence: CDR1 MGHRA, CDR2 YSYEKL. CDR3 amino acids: CASSQVSNTEAFF. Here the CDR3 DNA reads TGCGCCAGCAGCCAAGTTAGTAACACTGAAGCTTTCTTT.

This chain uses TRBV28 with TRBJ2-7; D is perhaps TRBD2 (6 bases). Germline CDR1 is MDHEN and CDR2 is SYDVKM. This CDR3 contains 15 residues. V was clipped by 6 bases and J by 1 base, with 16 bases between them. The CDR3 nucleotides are TGTGCCAGCAGCCGCGCCCCTAGCGAATCCTACGAGCAGTACTTC. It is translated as CASSRAPSESYEQYF.

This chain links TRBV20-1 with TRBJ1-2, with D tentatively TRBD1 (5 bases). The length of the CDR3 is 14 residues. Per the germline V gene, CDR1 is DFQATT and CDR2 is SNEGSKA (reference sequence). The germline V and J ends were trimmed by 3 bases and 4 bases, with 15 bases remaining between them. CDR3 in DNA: TGCAGTGCTAGTAGAGCCGGGACGGGCTATGGCTACACCTTC. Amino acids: CSASRAGTGYGYTF.

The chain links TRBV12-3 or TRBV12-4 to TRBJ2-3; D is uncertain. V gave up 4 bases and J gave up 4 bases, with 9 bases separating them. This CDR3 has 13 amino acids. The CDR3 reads CASSSPFPDTQYF. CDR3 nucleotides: TGTGCCAGCAGTTCCCCGTTTCCAGATACGCAGTATTTT.

The CDR3 reads CASSRDLINSPLHF. CDR3 bases: TGCGCCAGCAGCCGGGACTTAATTAATTCACCCCTCCACTTT. The V call is TRBV5-1, the J call TRBJ1-6; possibly TRBD1 for D (5 bases). V lost 4 bases and J 6 bases, leaving 11 bases between the germline ends. The CDR3 runs to 14 residues. Per germline, CDR1 SGHRS and CDR2 YFSETQ. The full variable domain, in which reference TRBV5-1 and TRBJ1-6 provide the parts outside the CDR3, is KAGVTQTPRYLIKTRGQQVTLSCSPISGHRSVSWYQQTPGQGLQFLFEYFSETQRNKGNFPGRFSGRQFSNSRSEMNVSTLELGDSALYLCASSRDLINSPLHFGNGTRLTVT.

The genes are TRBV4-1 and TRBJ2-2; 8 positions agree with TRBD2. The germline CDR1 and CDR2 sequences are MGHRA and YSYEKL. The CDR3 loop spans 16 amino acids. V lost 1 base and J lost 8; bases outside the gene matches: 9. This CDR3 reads CASSQVSGVESGELFF. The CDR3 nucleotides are TGCGCCAGCAGCCAAGTTAGCGGGGTTGAGTCAGGGGAGCTGTTTTTT.

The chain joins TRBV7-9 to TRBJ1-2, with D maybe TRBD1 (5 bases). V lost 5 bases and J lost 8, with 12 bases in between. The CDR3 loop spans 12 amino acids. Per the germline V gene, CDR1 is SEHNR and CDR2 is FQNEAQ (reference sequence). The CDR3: CASSPGPVGYTF. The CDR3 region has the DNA TGTGCCAGCAGCCCGGGACCGGTGGGCTACACCTTC.

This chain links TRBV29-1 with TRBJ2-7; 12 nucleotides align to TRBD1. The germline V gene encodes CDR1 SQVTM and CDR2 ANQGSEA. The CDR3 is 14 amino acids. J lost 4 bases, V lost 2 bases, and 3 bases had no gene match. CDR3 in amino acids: CSVESGQGAYEQYF. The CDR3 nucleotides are TGCAGCGTTGAATCGGGACAGGGGGCTTACGAGCAGTACTTC.

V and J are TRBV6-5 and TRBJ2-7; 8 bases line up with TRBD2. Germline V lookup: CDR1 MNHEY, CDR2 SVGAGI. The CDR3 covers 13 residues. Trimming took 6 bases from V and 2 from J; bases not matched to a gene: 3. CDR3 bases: TGTGCCAGCAGCTTAGCGGGACCCTACGAGCAGTACTTC. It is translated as CASSLAGPYEQYF.